This record concerns one T cell receptor (beta chain) sequence. One end of the junction does not line up with germline, which may come from a read error. Seattle-derived patients entered the study during active infection and were followed longitudinally. The data were taken from a study of blood T cell repertoires in COVID-19. Study-wide background: Specimens from acute and convalescent COVID-19 originated in the United States, Italy and Spain.

The V gene's germline CDR1 is SSHAT and CDR2 FNYEAQ (reference sequence). CDR3 length: 16 residues. Assay: immunoSEQ multiplex PCR; the TCRdb copy retains only in-frame clones and omits some. Among approximately 250,000 clones listed, about 83% were seen once. Sequencing was done on a sample of peripheral blood. The chain combines TRBV7-7 with TRBJ2-5; TRBD1 aligns across 11 bases. This clonotype originated in an elderly woman with COVID-19, enrolled during active disease. DNA of the CDR3: TGTGCTAGCAGCTTTATTGGGACAGGGGGAAAAGAGACCCAGTACTTC. As protein: CASSFIGTGGKETQYF.